This T cell receptor (beta chain) derives from a study of blood T cell repertoires in COVID-19. About the study: Sample material is recorded as cDNA or gDNA derived from T cells, B-cell-depleted T cells, or PBMCs.

Everyone who took part was roughly 18 to 89 years old, and they came from 20 to 25 US areas. CDR3 length equals 17 residues. The V gene's germline CDR1 is MDHEN and CDR2 SYDVKM. V lost 5 bases to trimming and J lost 3 bases; unmatched junction nucleotides: 12. The method was immunoSEQ multiplex PCR; TCRdb's version includes in-frame clones alone and lacks a portion of them. The sample records approximately 170,000 clones, about 86% being singletons. The sequencing sample was made of PBMCs or T cells enriched from blood (not recorded which). The TCR was taken from a woman between 45 and 65 years old in a cohort exposed to, infected with or recovered from COVID-19 (not recorded which). The chain employs TRBV28 and TRBJ1-3, with TRBD1 matching over 8 bases. The DNA of the CDR3 is TGTGCCAGCAGTCTAATGACAGGGGTGGGTTTTGGAAACACCATATATTTT. Translated: CASSLMTGVGFGNTIYF.